This section outlines one T cell receptor beta chain sequence together with its context. Its antigen is undetermined. The data are from a study of CD8+CD57+ T cells in acquired aplastic anemia. Study at large: Sorted cells (CD4+ and CD8+) yielded DNA amounts that averaged 3.2 ug.

Patients sequenced had flow cytometry evidence of CD8+CD57+ cell expansion. TCR beta VDJ and CDR3 were profiled, and genomic DNA was the template. Using its own MiXCR run on the reads, TCRdb lists one record per CDR3 protein. Among approximately 190,000 distinct CDR3 sequences, around 47% were seen once, and the ten largest hold about 9.7%. Study-wide points: The number of CD8+ CDR3 sequences shared by patients and controls was twenty-nine.

CDR1 is ENHRY, CDR2 SYGVKD, per germline. The CDR3 sequence is 14 residues long. V was cut by 4 bases and J by 2 bases, with 6 bases left in between. The receptor was derived from a human donor with aplastic anemia. This chain links TRBV10-3 with TRBJ2-6, with D unclear. The sample consisted of sorted CD4+, CD8+, or CD8+CD57+ T cells (not recorded which) from PBMCs. CDR3 nucleotides: TGTGCCATCAGTGTGGGTACTGGGGCCAACGTCCTGACTTTC. This translates into CAISVGTGANVLTF.